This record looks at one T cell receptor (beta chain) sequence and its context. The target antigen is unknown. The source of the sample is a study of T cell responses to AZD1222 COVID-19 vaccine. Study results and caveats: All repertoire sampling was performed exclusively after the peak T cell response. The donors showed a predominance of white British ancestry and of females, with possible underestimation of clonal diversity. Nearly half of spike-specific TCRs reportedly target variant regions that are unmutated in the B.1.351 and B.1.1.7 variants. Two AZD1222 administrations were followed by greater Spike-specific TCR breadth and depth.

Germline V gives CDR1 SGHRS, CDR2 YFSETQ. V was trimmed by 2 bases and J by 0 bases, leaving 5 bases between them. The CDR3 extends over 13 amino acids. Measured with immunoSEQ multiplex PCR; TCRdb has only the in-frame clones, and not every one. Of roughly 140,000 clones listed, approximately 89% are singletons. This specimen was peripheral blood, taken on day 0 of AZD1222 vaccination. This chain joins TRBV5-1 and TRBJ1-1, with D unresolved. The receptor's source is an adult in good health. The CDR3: CASSFGLNTEAFF. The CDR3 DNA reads TGCGCCAGCAGCTTTGGACTGAACACTGAAGCTTTCTTT.